The 5 T cell receptor beta chains below were found in one sample sequenced in a study of CD8 T cells in ankylosing spondylitis. TCRdb re-derived calls from the 5' RACE reads in MiXCR, one entry per CDR3 protein. The sample shows about 240,000 distinct CDR3 sequences, over 8.5% of them seen only once. Sequencing input: blood, either unsorted or a sorted T cell fraction (not recorded which). These receptor sequences come from a male donor with ankylosing spondylitis or in good health (not recorded which).

This clonotype was recorded many times. The chain recombines TRBV5-5 with TRBJ1-5; D is unresolved. Germline V gene lookup returns CDR1 SGHKS and CDR2 YYEKEE (reference sequence). There are 15 residues in the CDR3. V lost 6 bases to trimming and J lost 4 bases, with 17 bases between them. The CDR3 sequence is CASTRSGDFNQPQHF. CDR3 in DNA: TGTGCCAGCACCCGGAGCGGAGATTTTAATCAGCCCCAGCATTTT.

In this sample, this clonotype turned up many times. The genes are TRBV20-1 and TRBJ2-1; D remains unclear. Germline CDR1 is DFQATT and CDR2 is SNEGSKA (reference sequence). CDR3 length: 10 residues. CDR3 nucleotide sequence: TGCGGGATCGTGGTAGATGAGCAGTTCTTC. Residues: CGIVVDEQFF.

This clonotype has ten or more counts. The chain uses TRBV12-3 or TRBV12-4 and TRBJ2-2, with TRBD1 matching 7 bases. The V segment lost 4 bases and the J segment 6 bases; nucleotides outside the gene matches: 2. The CDR3 extends over 13 amino acids. The CDR3 sequence: CASSYDRAGELFF. The CDR3, as DNA: TGTGCCAGCAGTTACGACAGGGCCGGGGAGCTGTTTTTT.

This clonotype was seen more than once but under ten times. This rearrangement joins TRBV7-2 to TRBJ2-1, with TRBD2 matching 8 bases. Per the germline V gene, CDR1 is SGHTA and CDR2 is FQGNSA. The CDR3 runs 15 residues. The trim removed 0 bases at V and 4 bases at J, leaving 2 bases unmatched. The DNA of the CDR3 is TGTGCCAGCAGCTTAGCAGCGGGGGTTTACAATGAGCAGTTCTTC. This encodes CASSLAAGVYNEQFF.

Many counts were recorded for this clonotype. This chain links TRBV6-2 or TRBV6-3 with TRBJ2-7; maybe TRBD2 (6 bases). CDR1 and CDR2 from the germline V gene are MNHEY and SVGEGT. This CDR3 is 14 amino acids long. Trimming shortened V by 6 bases and J by 6 bases, and 18 bases separated the two germline ends. The CDR3 DNA is TGTGCCAGCAGGCGGGACTCGCCCTCGGGCGAGCAGTACTTC. Protein product: CASRRDSPSGEQYF.